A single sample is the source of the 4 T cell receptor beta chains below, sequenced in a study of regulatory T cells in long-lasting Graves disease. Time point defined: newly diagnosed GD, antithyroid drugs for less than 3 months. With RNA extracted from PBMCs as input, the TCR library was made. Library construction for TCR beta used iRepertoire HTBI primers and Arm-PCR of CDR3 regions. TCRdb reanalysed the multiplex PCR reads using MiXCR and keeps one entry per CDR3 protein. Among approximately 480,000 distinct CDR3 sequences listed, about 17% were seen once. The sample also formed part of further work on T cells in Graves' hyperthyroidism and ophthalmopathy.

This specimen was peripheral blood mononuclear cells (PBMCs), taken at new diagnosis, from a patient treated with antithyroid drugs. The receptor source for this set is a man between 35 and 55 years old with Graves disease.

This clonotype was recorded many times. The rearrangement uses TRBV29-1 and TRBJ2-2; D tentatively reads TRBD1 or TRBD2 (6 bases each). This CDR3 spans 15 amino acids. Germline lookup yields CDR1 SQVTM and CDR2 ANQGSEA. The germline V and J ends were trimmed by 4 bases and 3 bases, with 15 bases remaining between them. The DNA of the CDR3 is TGCAGCGTTGGGGGGGCAGGGTGGTACACCGGGGAGCTGTTTTTT. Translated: CSVGGAGWYTGELFF.

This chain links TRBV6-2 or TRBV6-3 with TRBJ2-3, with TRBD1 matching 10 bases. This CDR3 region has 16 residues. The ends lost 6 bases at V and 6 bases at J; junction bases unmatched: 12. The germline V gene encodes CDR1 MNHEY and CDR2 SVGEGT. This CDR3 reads CASSPGDRGSLDTQYF. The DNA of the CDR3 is TGTGCCAGCAGCCCGGGGGACAGGGGAAGTCTGGATACGCAGTATTTT.

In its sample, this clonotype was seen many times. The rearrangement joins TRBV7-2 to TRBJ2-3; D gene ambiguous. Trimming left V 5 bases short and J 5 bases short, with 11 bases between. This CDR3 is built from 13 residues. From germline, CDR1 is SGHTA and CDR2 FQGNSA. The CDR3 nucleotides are TGTGCCAGCAGCCCCGTAGCAGGAGATACGCAGTATTTT. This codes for CASSPVAGDTQYF.

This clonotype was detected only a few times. CDR3 loop: CASRALAGGSTDTQYF. In DNA, the CDR3 is TGTGCCAGCAGAGCCCTAGCGGGAGGGTCCACAGATACGCAGTATTTT. The chain combines TRBV2 with TRBJ2-3; 12 bases agree with TRBD2. The J segment lost 2 bases and the V segment lost 6 bases, leaving 6 bases of the junction unmatched. Germline assignment: CDR1 SNHLY and CDR2 FYNNEI. The CDR3 has 16 amino acids.